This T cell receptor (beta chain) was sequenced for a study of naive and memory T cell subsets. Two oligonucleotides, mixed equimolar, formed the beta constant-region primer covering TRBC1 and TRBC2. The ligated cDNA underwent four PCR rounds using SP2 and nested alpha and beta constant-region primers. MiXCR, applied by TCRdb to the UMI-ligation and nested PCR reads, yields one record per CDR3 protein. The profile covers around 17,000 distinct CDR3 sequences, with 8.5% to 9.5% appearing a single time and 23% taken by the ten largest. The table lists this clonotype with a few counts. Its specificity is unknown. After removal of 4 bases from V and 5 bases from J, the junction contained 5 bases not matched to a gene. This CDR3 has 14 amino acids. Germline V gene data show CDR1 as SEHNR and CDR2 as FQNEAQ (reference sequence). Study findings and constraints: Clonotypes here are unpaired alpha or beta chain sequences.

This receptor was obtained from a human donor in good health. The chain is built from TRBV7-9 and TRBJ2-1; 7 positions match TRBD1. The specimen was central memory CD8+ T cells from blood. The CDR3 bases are TGTGCCAGCAGCTCCCCCGGGACAGACAATGAGCAGTTCTTC. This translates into CASSSPGTDNEQFF.